Reported below is one T cell receptor (beta chain). Assay used: immunoSEQ multiplex PCR; TCRdb lists only in-frame clones, some missing. The table lists some 300,000 clones, around 87% of them singletons. This sample was included in a study of blood T cell repertoires in COVID-19. The V and J ends lost 7 bases and 0 bases respectively, with 16 bases between them. This CDR3 is 16 amino acids long. Looked up from germline, CDR1 is MNHEY and CDR2 is SMNVEV (reference sequence). The sequence was collected from a woman between 40 and 55 years old with COVID-19, enrolled during active disease. The sample consisted of peripheral blood. V usage is TRBV27 and J usage is TRBJ2-4; D uncertain. The CDR3 sequence: CASTYLGFLAKNIQYF. As DNA, the CDR3 is TGTGCCAGCACTTACCTAGGATTTCTAGCCAAAAACATTCAGTACTTC.